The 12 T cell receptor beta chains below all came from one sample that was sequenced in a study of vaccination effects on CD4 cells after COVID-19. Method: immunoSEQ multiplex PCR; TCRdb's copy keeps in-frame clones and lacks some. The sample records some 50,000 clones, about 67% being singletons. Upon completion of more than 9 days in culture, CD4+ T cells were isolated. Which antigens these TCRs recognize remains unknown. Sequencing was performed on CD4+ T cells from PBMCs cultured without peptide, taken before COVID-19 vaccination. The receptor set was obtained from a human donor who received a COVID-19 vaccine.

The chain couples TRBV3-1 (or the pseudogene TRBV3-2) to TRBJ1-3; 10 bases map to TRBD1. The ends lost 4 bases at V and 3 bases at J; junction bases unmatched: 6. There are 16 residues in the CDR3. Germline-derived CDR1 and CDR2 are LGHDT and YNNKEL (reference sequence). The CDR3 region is CASSPRQGAGGNTIYF. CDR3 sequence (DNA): TGTGCCAGCAGCCCCCGACAGGGGGCCGGTGGAAACACCATATATTTT.

The CDR3 is CASSRGQGKADTQYF. The CDR3 DNA follows: TGTGCCAGCAGCCGAGGACAGGGGAAGGCAGATACGCAGTATTTT. V and J are TRBV6-5 and TRBJ2-3, with TRBD1 matching 9 bases. Germline-derived CDR1 and CDR2 are MNHEY and SVGAGI. The CDR3 is 15 amino acids. V shed 6 bases and J 4 bases; nucleotides not matched to a gene: 8.

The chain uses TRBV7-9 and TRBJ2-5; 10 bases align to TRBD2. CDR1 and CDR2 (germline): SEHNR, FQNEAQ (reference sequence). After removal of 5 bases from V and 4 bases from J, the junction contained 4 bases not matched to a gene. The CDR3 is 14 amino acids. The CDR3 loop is CASSPGTSVETQYF. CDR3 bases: TGTGCCAGCAGCCCCGGGACTAGCGTAGAGACCCAGTACTTC. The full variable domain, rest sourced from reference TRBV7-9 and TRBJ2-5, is DTGVSQNPRHKITKRGQNVTFRCDPISEHNRLYWYRQTLGQGPEFLTYFQNEAQLEKSRLLSDRFSAERPKGSFSTLEIQRTEQGDSAMYLCASSPGTSVETQYFGPGTRLLVL.

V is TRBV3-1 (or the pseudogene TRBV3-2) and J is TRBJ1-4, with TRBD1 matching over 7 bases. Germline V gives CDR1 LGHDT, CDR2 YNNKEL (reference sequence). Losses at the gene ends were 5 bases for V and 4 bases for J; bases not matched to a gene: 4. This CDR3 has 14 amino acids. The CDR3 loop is CASSDREGNEKLFF. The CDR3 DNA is TGTGCCAGCAGCGACAGGGAGGGTAATGAAAAACTGTTTTTT.

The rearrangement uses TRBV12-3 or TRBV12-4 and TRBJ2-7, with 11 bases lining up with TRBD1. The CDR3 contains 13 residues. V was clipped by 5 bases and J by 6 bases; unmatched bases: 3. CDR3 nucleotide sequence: TGTGCCAGCAGTCCCGGGACAGGGGGCGAGCAGTACTTC. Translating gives CASSPGTGGEQYF.

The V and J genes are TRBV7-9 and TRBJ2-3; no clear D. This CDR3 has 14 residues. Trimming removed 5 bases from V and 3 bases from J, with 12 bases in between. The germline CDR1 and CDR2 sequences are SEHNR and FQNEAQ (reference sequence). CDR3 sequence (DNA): TGTGCCAGCAGCGCGGTATGGGGTACAGATACGCAGTATTTT. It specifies CASSAVWGTDTQYF.

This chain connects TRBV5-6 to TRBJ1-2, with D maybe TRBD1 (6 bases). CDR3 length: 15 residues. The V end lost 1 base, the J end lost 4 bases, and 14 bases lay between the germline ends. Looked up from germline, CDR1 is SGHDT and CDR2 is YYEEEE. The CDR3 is CASSLSRGGSYGYTF. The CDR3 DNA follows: TGTGCCAGCAGCTTGAGCAGGGGAGGGAGCTATGGCTACACCTTC.

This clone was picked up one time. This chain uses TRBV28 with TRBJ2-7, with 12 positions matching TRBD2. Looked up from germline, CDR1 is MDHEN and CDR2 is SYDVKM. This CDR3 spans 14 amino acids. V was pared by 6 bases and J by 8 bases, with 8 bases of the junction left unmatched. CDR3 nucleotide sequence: TGTGCCAGCAGCGAACCGACTAGCGGGAGCAAGCAGTACTTC. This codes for CASSEPTSGSKQYF.

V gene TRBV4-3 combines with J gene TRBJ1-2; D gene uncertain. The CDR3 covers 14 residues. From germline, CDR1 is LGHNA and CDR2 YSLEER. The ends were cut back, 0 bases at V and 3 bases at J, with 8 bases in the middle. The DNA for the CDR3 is TGCGCCAGCAGCCAAGATTTTGGGGACTATGGCTACACCTTC. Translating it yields CASSQDFGDYGYTF.

The CDR3 DNA sequence: TGTGCCAGCAGTCTGGGCCCGGGGAAAGAGACCCAGTACTTC. Translating gives CASSLGPGKETQYF. The genes are TRBV2 and TRBJ2-5; the D gene is possibly TRBD2 (5 bases). Deletions cut 5 bases from V and 3 bases from J, with 13 bases between. CDR3 size: 14 residues. Germline V gene data show CDR1 as SNHLY and CDR2 as FYNNEI.

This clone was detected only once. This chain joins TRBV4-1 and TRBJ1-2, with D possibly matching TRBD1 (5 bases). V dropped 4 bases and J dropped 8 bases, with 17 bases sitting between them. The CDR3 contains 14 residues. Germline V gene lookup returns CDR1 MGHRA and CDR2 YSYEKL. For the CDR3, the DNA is TGCGCCAGCAGCCTACAAGAGGAACAGGTAGGCTACACCTTC. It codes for CASSLQEEQVGYTF.

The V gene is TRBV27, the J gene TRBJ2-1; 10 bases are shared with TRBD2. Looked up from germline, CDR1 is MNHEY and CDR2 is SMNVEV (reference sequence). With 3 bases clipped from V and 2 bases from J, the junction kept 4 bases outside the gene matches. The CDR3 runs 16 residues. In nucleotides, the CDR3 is TGTGCCAGCAGTTTGGGACTAGCGAAAGCCTACAATGAGCAGTTCTTC. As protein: CASSLGLAKAYNEQFF.